This T cell receptor beta chain was retrieved from a study of patients and donors after allogeneic stem cell transplantation. The CDR3 sequence is 12 residues long. Unmatched junction bases numbered 5, after V lost 3 bases and J lost 12 bases. TCRdb re-called the RT-PCR reads with MiXCR, one entry per CDR3 protein. The sample holds hundreds of thousands of distinct CDR3 sequences, roughly 17% seen once. Many counts were recorded for this clonotype. Sequencing input: blood, either unsorted or a sorted T cell fraction (not recorded which). The J gene is TRBJ2-1, the V gene TRBV12-3 or TRBV12-4; 7 nucleotides agree with TRBD2. This TCR was recovered from a human donor who was either an allogeneic HSCT recipient or a stem cell or donor lymphocyte infusion donor (not recorded which). It is not recorded whose cells these are; they may come from a transplant donor. The CDR3 region is CASSFGEGRQFF. DNA of the CDR3: TGTGCCAGCAGTTTTGGGGAGGGCCGGCAGTTCTTC.